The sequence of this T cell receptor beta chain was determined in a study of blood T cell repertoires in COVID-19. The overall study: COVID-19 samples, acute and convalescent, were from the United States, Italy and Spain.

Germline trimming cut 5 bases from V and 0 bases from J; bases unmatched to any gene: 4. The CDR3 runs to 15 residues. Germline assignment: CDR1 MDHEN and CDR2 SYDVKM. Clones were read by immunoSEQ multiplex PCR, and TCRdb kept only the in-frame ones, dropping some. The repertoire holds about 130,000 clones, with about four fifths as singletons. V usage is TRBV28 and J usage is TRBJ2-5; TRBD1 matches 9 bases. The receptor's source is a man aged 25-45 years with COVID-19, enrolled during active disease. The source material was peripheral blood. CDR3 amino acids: CASSPRDRDQETQYF. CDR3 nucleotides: TGTGCCAGCAGTCCCCGGGACAGGGACCAAGAGACCCAGTACTTC.